The 21 T cell receptor beta chains below come from one sample, sequenced in a study of T cell repertoires in cytomegalovirus infection. No antigen has been identified for these receptors. TCRdb re-derived calls from the reads in MiXCR, one entry per CDR3 protein. This repertoire shows fewer than 1,000,000 distinct CDR3 sequences, around a third found once; its top ten account for 11% to 15%. The sequenced sample was cultured CD8+ T cells from PBMCs, obtained from culture after CMV antigen stimulation. All receptors derive from a human donor in good health (CMV status not recorded). Some clones in this sample may be carry-over from other donors' samples.

V is TRBV6-2 or TRBV6-3 and J is TRBJ2-5; maybe TRBD2 (5 bases). CDR1 and CDR2 from the germline V gene are MNHEY and SVGEGT. The CDR3 extends over 19 amino acids. V was clipped by 4 bases and J by 3 bases, with 27 bases between them. The CDR3 bases are TGTGCCAGCAGTTTCCCCTCTAGAGGAGGCTCTCCTTTGAAAGAGACCCAGTACTTC. It is translated as CASSFPSRGGSPLKETQYF.

This clonotype appeared a single time. This chain joins TRBV4-3 and TRBJ1-6; D remains ambiguous. The germline V gene has CDR1 LGHNA and CDR2 YSLEER. The germline V and J ends were trimmed by 6 bases and 7 bases, with 7 bases remaining between them. The CDR3 consists of 12 residues. In nucleotides, the CDR3 is TGCGCCAGCAGACACGGAAATTCACCCCTCCACTTT. Translating gives CASRHGNSPLHF.

J is TRBJ1-2 and V is TRBV27; D remains unclear. The CDR3 loop spans 14 amino acids. Germline-derived CDR1 and CDR2 are MNHEY and SMNVEV (reference sequence). With 2 bases removed from V and 4 bases from J, the gap between germline ends came to 11 bases. The DNA of the CDR3 is TGTGCCAGCAGTTTAAACCCAGATTCCTATGGCTACACCTTC. It codes for CASSLNPDSYGYTF.

This clonotype came up a few times. The J gene is TRBJ2-7, the V gene TRBV6-7; 9 bases agree with TRBD1. TRBV6-7 is identified as an open reading frame with a role that is uncertain. CDR3 size: 15 residues. The ends lost 6 bases at V and 2 bases at J; junction bases unmatched: 8. The CDR3 nucleotides read TGTGCCAGCAGCTCTGGACAGGGGTCAACCTACGAGCAGTACGTC. It encodes CASSSGQGSTYEQYV.

The chain recombines TRBV4-1 with TRBJ2-7; D unresolved. V dropped 2 bases and J dropped 2 bases, with 10 bases sitting between them. CDR1 MGHRA and CDR2 YSYEKL come from the germline V gene. The CDR3 contains 14 residues. The CDR3 DNA is TGCGCCAGCAGCCAAATTGGTAACCCCTACGAGCAGTACTTC. It specifies CASSQIGNPYEQYF.

This clonotype was counted many times. The rearrangement uses TRBV7-8 and TRBJ1-2, with D perhaps matching TRBD1 (6 bases). The V end was cut by 5 bases, the J end by 4 bases, with 17 bases between. The CDR3 totals 15 residues. Germline CDR1 SGHVS, CDR2 FQNEAQ. CDR3 amino acids: CASSLGGGGTYGYTF. The CDR3 nucleotides are TGTGCCAGCAGCCTGGGGGGCGGAGGAACCTATGGCTACACCTTC.

The chain combines TRBV4-3 with TRBJ2-1; perhaps TRBD2 as D (5 bases). Germline V CDR1 and CDR2: LGHNA, YSLEER. Trimming shortened V by 0 bases and J by 8 bases, and 14 bases separated the two germline ends. The CDR3 contains 15 residues. CDR3 bases: TGCGCCAGCAGCCAAGAGAGTCCGGGGTGGGATGAGCAGTTCTTC. Protein sequence: CASSQESPGWDEQFF.

The chain is built from TRBV12-3 or TRBV12-4 and TRBJ2-7; maybe TRBD1 (6 bases). The CDR3 loop spans 12 amino acids. V was shortened by 5 bases and J by 6 bases, with 11 bases between the two germline ends. In DNA form, the CDR3 reads TGTGCCAGCAGTCCCACAGGGCTCGAGCAGTACTTC. Encoded protein: CASSPTGLEQYF.

In its sample, this clonotype was seen many times. V is TRBV7-9 and J is TRBJ1-1; D is possibly TRBD1 (5 bases). The CDR3 spans 15 residues. In germline, CDR1 is SEHNR, CDR2 FQNEAQ (reference sequence). Trimming removed 3 bases from V and 1 base from J, with 12 bases in between. The CDR3 is CASSLGRAENTEAFF. The CDR3 DNA sequence: TGTGCCAGCAGCTTGGGGCGGGCAGAGAACACTGAAGCTTTCTTT.

The rearrangement uses TRBV6-6 and TRBJ2-7; D not resolved. This CDR3 has 12 residues. Germline V gene sequence: CDR1 MNHNY, CDR2 SVGAGI (reference sequence). This CDR3 is CASSDTGYEEYV. CDR3 in DNA: TGTGCCAGCAGTGACACGGGCTACGAGGAGTACGTC.

This clonotype was found a few times. CDR3 in amino acids: CASSFLGLAGYNEQFF. In DNA form, the CDR3 reads TGTGCCAGCAGCTTTCTGGGACTAGCGGGATACAATGAGCAGTTCTTC. The J gene is TRBJ2-1, the V gene TRBV7-3, with TRBD2 identical over 13 bases. The CDR3 is 16 residues long. The V gene end was trimmed by 3 bases and the J gene end by 4 bases; junction bases not matched to a gene: 3. Germline loops: CDR1 SGHTA, CDR2 FQGTGA.

The chain combines TRBV19 with TRBJ1-5, with TRBD1 as a possible D gene (5 bases). The CDR3 runs to 16 residues. Germline CDR1 is LNHDA and CDR2 is SQIVND (reference sequence). Deletions cut 6 bases from V and 0 bases from J, with 15 bases between. CDR3 nucleotide sequence: TGTGCCAGTAGAATTTTACGGGACGGTAGCAATCAGCCCCAGCATTTT. Translating it yields CASRILRDGSNQPQHF.

This clonotype was counted a few times. The chain joins TRBV6-6 to TRBJ2-3; 8 bases line up with TRBD1. The CDR3 is made up of 15 amino acids. CDR1 and CDR2 from the germline V gene are MNHNY and SVGAGI (reference sequence). The ends lost 1 base at V and 0 bases at J; junction bases unmatched: 0. CDR3 DNA sequence: TGTGCCAGCAGTTACTACAGGGGGAGCACAGATACGCAGTATTTT. Its translation: CASSYYRGSTDTQYF.

The sample holds a few counts of this clonotype. The gene calls are TRBV6-1 and TRBJ2-2; D uncertain. CDR3 length equals 13 residues. The ends were cut back, 10 bases at V and 5 bases at J, with 14 bases in the middle. Germline V CDR1 and CDR2: MNHNS, SASEGT. As DNA, the CDR3 is TGTGCCATAACCTCCCACCCTACCGGGGAGCTGTTTTTT. This translates into CAITSHPTGELFF.

In this sample, this clonotype turned up many times. The chain carries TRBV7-8 and TRBJ1-5; 7 nucleotides match TRBD1. Germline CDR1 and CDR2: SGHVS and FQNEAQ. The CDR3 is 17 residues long. V dropped 1 base and J dropped 3; count of bases not matched to a gene: 9. CDR3 region: CASSLGQGDPFNQPQHF. Written as DNA, the CDR3 is TGTGCCAGCAGCTTAGGACAGGGAGACCCCTTCAATCAGCCCCAGCATTTT.

There are many counts of this clonotype. The gene calls are TRBV7-6 and TRBJ2-1; TRBD2 agrees at 11 bases. The CDR3 is 15 residues long. The ends lost 4 bases at V and 4 bases at J; junction bases unmatched: 3. CDR1 and CDR2 from the germline V gene are SGHVS and FNYEAQ. DNA of the CDR3: TGTGCCAGCAGCTCTAGCGGGGGGCTATACAATGAGCAGTTCTTC. This sequence encodes CASSSSGGLYNEQFF.

This clonotype occurred a few times. The J gene is TRBJ2-1, the V gene TRBV7-6; D remains ambiguous. This CDR3 contains 18 residues. Germline loops: CDR1 SGHVS, CDR2 FNYEAQ. Trimming took 1 base from V and 0 from J, leaving 16 bases between them. The CDR3 protein is CASSLGGPLASSYNEQFF. CDR3 coding DNA: TGTGCCAGCAGCTTAGGTGGTCCGTTGGCGAGCTCCTACAATGAGCAGTTCTTC.

CDR3 amino acids: CASTADDRTDTQYF. The CDR3 DNA follows: TGTGCCAGCACCGCGGACGACCGCACAGATACGCAGTATTTT. The genes are TRBV9 and TRBJ2-3; D gene unclear. Trimming stripped 6 bases from V and 1 base from J, with 12 bases between. The CDR3 covers 14 residues. The germline V gene encodes CDR1 SGDLS and CDR2 YYNGEE.

This clonotype was seen repeatedly, ten times or more. The rearrangement links TRBV7-2 to TRBJ2-5, with 12 bases that match TRBD2. The trim removed 6 bases at V and 3 bases at J, leaving 5 bases unmatched. Per germline, CDR1 SGHTA and CDR2 FQGNSA. The CDR3 is 15 amino acids. CDR3 coding DNA: TGTGCCAGCAGTCCTAGCGGGGGGGCCGAAGAGACCCAGTACTTC. The encoded protein is CASSPSGGAEETQYF.

Only a few counts were recorded for this clonotype. The chain joins TRBV20-1 to TRBJ2-6; D not certain. The CDR3 has 13 amino acids. Trimming shortened V by 7 bases and J by 4 bases, and 11 bases separated the two germline ends. Germline V gene lookup returns CDR1 DFQATT and CDR2 SNEGSKA (reference sequence). CDR3 sequence: CSERRKGANVLTF. CDR3 in DNA: TGCAGTGAAAGGCGGAAGGGGGCCAACGTCCTGACTTTC.

This clonotype has more than one count but fewer than ten. V is TRBV27 and J is TRBJ2-2; 7 bases are shared with TRBD2. The germline gives CDR1 MNHEY, CDR2 SMNVEV (reference sequence). This CDR3 has 15 residues. V shed 5 bases, J shed 1 base, and the junction held 4 bases outside the gene matches. The CDR3 region is CASSPTSWNTGELFF. The CDR3 DNA follows: TGTGCCAGCAGTCCGACTAGCTGGAACACCGGGGAGCTGTTTTTT.